The subject of this entry is one TCR beta chain. Its antigen is unknown. Some clones are missing from TCRdb's copy, which holds only in-frame ones; the method was immunoSEQ multiplex PCR. The profile shows tens of thousands of clones, roughly 87% of them singletons. The record originates from a study of OX40 agonist ivuxolimab in advanced cancers. About the research overall: All patients had ivuxolimab intravenously every 2 weeks at 0.01 to 10 mg/kg. Two cutaneous melanoma patients and one hepatocellular carcinoma patient, three in all, had partial responses. Regarding the study as a whole: Researchers report that CD8+ T cells had, on average, more expanded clones than CD4+.

The receptor was isolated from an adult with an advanced solid tumor such as melanoma, head and neck, liver or kidney cancer. Sequences were derived from CD4+ or CD8+ T cells sorted from blood, sampled in a trial of the OX40 agonist ivuxolimab.

CDR3 residues: CASKGRGGNTEAFF. The CDR3, as DNA: TGTGCCAGCAAAGGCAGGGGGGGGAACACTGAAGCTTTCTTT. The chain uses TRBV6-6 and TRBJ1-1; 7 bases match TRBD1. CDR1 and CDR2 (germline): MNHNY, SVGAGI (reference sequence). The CDR3 consists of 14 residues. V lost 7 bases and J lost 1; bases outside the gene matches: 6.